A single sample gave rise to the 17 T cell receptor beta chains below, sequenced in a study of CD8+CD57+ T cells in acquired aplastic anemia. Study-level points and caveats: Diversity was reduced in patient CD8+CD57+ cells relative to total CD4+ and CD8+ pools.

According to the study, genomic DNA was the template for TCR beta VDJ and CDR3 profiling. TCRdb reanalysed the reads using MiXCR and keeps one entry per CDR3 protein. The sample records roughly 16,000 distinct CDR3 sequences, approximately 40% being singletons. All sequencing subjects had displayed CD8+CD57+ cell expansion on flow cytometry. Their specific antigens are unknown. The sample taken for sequencing was CD8+CD57+ T cells sorted from PBMCs. The subset is: bead-enriched CD8+CD57+ effector memory T cells from SAA patients. The receptors derive from a human donor with aplastic anemia.

This clonotype has just a few counts. The V and J genes are TRBV15 and TRBJ2-7; weak D call: TRBD1 (5 bases). Per germline, CDR1 LNHNV and CDR2 YYDKDF (reference sequence). Trimming took 3 bases from V and 3 from J, leaving 12 bases between them. This CDR3 contains 14 residues. Here the CDR3 DNA reads TGTGCCACCAGCAGCCAGGACACCGACTACGAGCAGTACTTC. Residues: CATSSQDTDYEQYF.

The chain couples TRBV11-2 to TRBJ1-4, with D possibly matching TRBD1 (6 bases). The length of the CDR3 is 15 residues. Germline loops: CDR1 SGHAT, CDR2 FQNNGV. Trimming removed 1 base at V and 2 bases at J, with 8 bases between. The CDR3, as DNA: TGTGCCAGCAGCTTAGCCACAGGGACTAATGAAAAACTGTTTTTT. This gives the protein CASSLATGTNEKLFF.

At least ten counts were recorded for this clonotype. The chain recombines TRBV9 with TRBJ2-7; weak D call: TRBD2 (5 bases). CDR3 size: 13 residues. CDR1 and CDR2 (germline): SGDLS, YYNGEE. V lost 0 bases to trimming and J lost 4 bases, with 8 bases between them. In nucleotides, the CDR3 is TGTGCCAGCAGCGTAGTCTCGGGGTACGAGCAGTACTTC. It specifies CASSVVSGYEQYF.

Only a few counts were recorded for this clonotype. A junction end diverges from the germline sequence, so it may reflect a read error. This chain uses TRBV5-1 with TRBJ2-2; either TRBD1 or TRBD2 may supply D (6 bases each). Germline CDR1 is SGHRS and CDR2 is YFSETQ. This CDR3 is 16 amino acids long. The CDR3 DNA follows: TGCGCCAGCGGCTTAGTGGGGGGCCAGAACACCGGGGAGCTGTTTTTT. It translates to CASGLVGGQNTGELFF.

The chain recombines TRBV3-1 with TRBJ2-5, with TRBD2 matching over 8 bases. The CDR3 covers 16 residues. Germline assignment: CDR1 LGHDT and CDR2 YNNKEL (reference sequence). J was trimmed by 5 bases and V by 4 bases; bases with no gene match: 12. The CDR3 here is CASSRSGGPDTETQYF. In DNA, the CDR3 is TGTGCCAGCAGCCGATCGGGGGGGCCTGATACTGAGACCCAGTACTTC.

V is TRBV12-3 or TRBV12-4 and J is TRBJ1-6; 9 nucleotides align to TRBD1. The V gene end was trimmed by 4 bases and the J gene end by 6 bases; junction bases not matched to a gene: 4. This CDR3 is built from 15 residues. CDR3 in DNA: TGTGCCAGCAGTTCACAGGGGGCGGGTAATTCACCCCTCCACTTT. Its protein is CASSSQGAGNSPLHF.

Comments on this clonotype: This sequence may be a read error, since a much larger clone differs from it by one base. This chain connects TRBV15 to TRBJ1-4; TRBD1 matches 10 bases. The germline CDR1 and CDR2 sequences are LNHNV and YYDKDF (reference sequence). Trimming at V came to 3 bases and at J to 7 bases, leaving 5 bases not matched to a gene. The CDR3 extends over 15 amino acids. CDR3 loop: CATSSDRGPSEKLFF. The CDR3 DNA sequence: TGTGCCACCAGCAGCGACAGGGGGCCTAGTGAAAAACTGTTTTTT.

The rearrangement joins TRBV5-5 to TRBJ1-4, with TRBD1 matching over 7 bases. Germline-derived CDR1 and CDR2 are SGHKS and YYEKEE (reference sequence). The length of the CDR3 is 14 residues. The V and J ends lost 4 bases and 6 bases, in that order; junction bases with no gene match: 6. The CDR3 protein is CASSPGQWDEKLFF. The DNA for the CDR3 is TGTGCCAGCAGCCCGGGACAGTGGGATGAAAAACTGTTTTTT.

The genes are TRBV24-1 and TRBJ2-7; D ambiguous. V lost 9 bases and J lost 6, with 23 bases in between. The CDR3 consists of 15 residues. Germline values: CDR1 KGHDR, CDR2 SFDVKD. The CDR3 region is CATPKKKKKKTEQYF. The CDR3 region has the DNA TGTGCCACCCCAAAAAAAAAAAAAAAAAAAACCGAGCAGTACTTC.

J is TRBJ2-7 and V is TRBV10-3; 7 nucleotides agree with TRBD1. This CDR3 is 15 amino acids long. Germline loops: CDR1 ENHRY, CDR2 SYGVKD. CDR3 nucleotides: TGTGCCAGCAGTGTGGGCAGGGACAGCTCCTACGAGCAGTACGTC. Translating gives CASSVGRDSSYEQYV.

This clonotype was picked up many times. V gene TRBV20-1 combines with J gene TRBJ1-5; 10 positions agree with TRBD1. The CDR3 is 15 residues long. V was pared by 0 bases and J by 5 bases, with 4 bases of the junction left unmatched. The germline V gene has CDR1 DFQATT and CDR2 SNEGSKA (reference sequence). The CDR3 reads CSAREGGTGDQPQHF. The CDR3 DNA reads TGCAGTGCTAGAGAAGGCGGGACAGGGGATCAGCCCCAGCATTTT.

The rearrangement links TRBV6-5 to TRBJ1-2, with 7 bases identical to TRBD1. Germline assignment: CDR1 MNHEY and CDR2 SVGAGI. The CDR3 has 16 amino acids. Losses at the gene ends were 0 bases for V and 4 bases for J; bases not matched to a gene: 8. In DNA form, the CDR3 reads TGTGCCAGCAGTTACTCGATCGACAGGGATATCTATGGCTACACCTTC. Translated, it gives CASSYSIDRDIYGYTF.

J is TRBJ2-7 and V is TRBV7-8, with D maybe TRBD1 (5 bases). V shed 5 bases and J shed 5 bases, with 13 bases lying between them. The CDR3 is made up of 13 amino acids. The germline V gene has CDR1 SGHVS and CDR2 FQNEAQ. The CDR3 loop is CASSKGQGNEQYV. The CDR3, as DNA: TGTGCCAGCAGCAAGGGGCAGGGCAACGAGCAGTACGTC.

This chain uses TRBV12-5 with TRBJ1-5; D is possibly TRBD1 (5 bases). The length of the CDR3 is 13 residues. Germline V lookup: CDR1 LGHNT, CDR2 FRNRAP. The ends were cut back, 1 base at V and 6 bases at J, with 7 bases in the middle. The CDR3, as DNA: TGTGCTAGTGGTTTGGACACAGGTCAGCCCCAGCATTTT. Its protein product is CASGLDTGQPQHF. The full variable domain, in which reference TRBV12-5 and TRBJ1-5 provide the parts outside the CDR3, is DARVTQTPRHKVTEMGQEVTMRCQPILGHNTVFWYRQTMMQGLELLAYFRNRAPLDDSGMPKDRFSAEMPDATLATLKIQPSEPRDSAVYFCASGLDTGQPQHFGDGTRLSIL.

The genes are TRBV10-3 and TRBJ2-1, with TRBD2 matching 8 bases. This CDR3 region has 15 residues. Looked up from germline, CDR1 is ENHRY and CDR2 is SYGVKD. V trimming: 3 bases; J trimming: 9 bases; junction bases outside the gene matches: 10. The CDR3 is CAISETGTSGVEQFF. In DNA, the CDR3 is TGTGCCATCAGTGAAACCGGGACTAGTGGCGTTGAGCAGTTCTTC.

The chain couples TRBV12-3 or TRBV12-4 to TRBJ1-5; D is uncertain. The germline V and J ends were trimmed by 0 bases and 3 bases, with 3 bases remaining between them. The CDR3 runs 13 residues. CDR3 DNA sequence: TGTGCCAGCAGTTTAGCACACAATCAGCCCCAGCATTTT. It yields the protein CASSLAHNQPQHF.

The chain recombines TRBV12-3 or TRBV12-4 with TRBJ1-2; D is possibly TRBD1 (5 bases). The CDR3 sequence is 15 residues long. V lost 1 base to trimming and J lost 6 bases, with 15 bases between them. CDR3 amino acids: CASSLDRMWGDGYTF. CDR3 in DNA: TGTGCCAGCAGTTTAGACAGAATGTGGGGGGATGGCTACACCTTC.